This T cell receptor beta chain was observed in a study of blood T cell repertoires in COVID-19. On the study more broadly: Acute-phase and convalescent COVID-19 samples originated in the United States, Italy and Spain.

Methods used by the authors: Researchers report that nucleated cell counts were estimated from reference gene primer amplification. Libraries were prepared by immunoSEQ multiplex PCR; TCRdb keeps only in-frame clonotypes and omits some of them. Clonal size and the V and J genes are those of that table, whereas D and trimming came from the DNA. The repertoire holds about 670,000 clones, 85% to 90% seen once, with over 0.2% in the top ten. CDR3 length: 14 residues. Germline CDR1 reads SGHDT; CDR2 reads YYEEEE. The V and J ends lost 4 bases and 5 bases respectively, with 15 bases between them. The table lists this clone with a few counts.

The clonotype comes from a young woman with acute or convalescent COVID-19. What was sequenced was peripheral blood. The V gene is TRBV5-6, the J gene TRBJ1-1, with a weak D call TRBD1 (5 bases). The CDR3 spells CASSRQRRGTEAFF. The CDR3 bases are TGTGCCAGCAGCCGACAGAGGAGGGGTACTGAAGCTTTCTTT. Drawing the rest from reference TRBV5-6 and TRBJ1-1, the complete variable domain is DAGVTQSPTHLIKTRGQQVTLRCSPKSGHDTVSWYQQALGQGPQFIFQYYEEEERQRGNFPDRFSGHQFPNYSSELNVNALLLGDSALYLCASSRQRRGTEAFFGQGTRLTVV.